These 27 T cell receptor beta chains were all obtained from the same sample, sequenced in a study of blood T cell repertoires in COVID-19. Repertoires were generated with immunoSEQ multiplex PCR, while TCRdb's copy carries only in-frame clones and drops some. The sample lists around 460,000 clones, around 90% occurring once. The source material was peripheral blood. The source is a man aged 18 to 29 with COVID-19, enrolled during active disease.

The V call is TRBV4-1, the J call TRBJ2-4; D uncertain. Deletions cut 3 bases from V and 6 bases from J, with 15 bases between. Germline V CDR1 and CDR2: MGHRA, YSYEKL. This CDR3 comprises 15 residues. The DNA of the CDR3 is TGCGCCAGCAGCCAGTCCGGGTTGGAAGTAAACATTCAGTACTTC. Its translation is CASSQSGLEVNIQYF.

The chain uses TRBV23-1 and TRBJ1-2, with 8 bases identical to TRBD1. TRBV23-1 is flagged as an ORF with uncertain function. J gave up 0 bases and V 0 bases, and 12 bases lay outside the gene matches. CDR3 length: 19 residues. CDR3 DNA sequence: TGCGCCAGCAGTCAATCGCGCGGCAGGGGGCCCACGTCTAACTATGGCTACACCTTC. Translating gives CASSQSRGRGPTSNYGYTF.

V usage is TRBV3-1 (or the pseudogene TRBV3-2) and J usage is TRBJ1-1, with no clear D. Germline CDR1 LGHDT, CDR2 YNNKEL (reference sequence). The CDR3 has 15 amino acids. Trimming took off 4 bases at V and 3 bases at J, with 15 bases between the two ends. The CDR3 DNA follows: TGTGCCAGCAGCCTCGCGAGAGGGTTGGACACTGAAGCTTTCTTT. It translates to CASSLARGLDTEAFF.

This clone showed up just a few times. The chain couples TRBV7-2 to TRBJ2-1; the match to TRBD2 covers 8 bases. The CDR3 consists of 17 residues. The V gene end was trimmed by 2 bases and the J gene end by 8 bases; junction bases not matched to a gene: 14. Per the germline V gene, CDR1 is SGHTA and CDR2 is FQGNSA. The CDR3 nucleotides read TGTGCCAGCAGCTTATCCCCTGCCGGGAGGGGTAACGATGAGCAGTTCTTC. Its translation: CASSLSPAGRGNDEQFF.

The chain recombines TRBV19 with TRBJ2-3, with 7 bases that match TRBD2. The CDR3 contains 15 residues. Germline lookup yields CDR1 LNHDA and CDR2 SQIVND (reference sequence). Trimming took 5 bases from V and 3 from J; bases not matched to a gene: 8. The CDR3 DNA sequence: TGTGCCAGTAGTTATGGAGGGAGGGCTACAGATACGCAGTATTTT. It codes for CASSYGGRATDTQYF.

The chain uses TRBV5-1 and TRBJ2-1; the match to TRBD1 covers 9 bases. This CDR3 has 14 amino acids. Germline V gene sequence: CDR1 SGHRS, CDR2 YFSETQ. The ends lost 4 bases at V and 8 bases at J; junction bases unmatched: 7. The CDR3 loop is CASSRGQGNDEQFF. CDR3 nucleotide sequence: TGCGCCAGCAGCCGTGGACAGGGGAACGATGAGCAGTTCTTC.

In DNA form, the CDR3 reads TGTGCCAGCAGCTTGGGACAGGGACCCTACAATGAGCAGTTCTTC. It is translated as CASSLGQGPYNEQFF. The rearrangement uses TRBV6-6 and TRBJ2-1, with TRBD1 matching 9 bases. This CDR3 region has 15 residues. Germline V gene sequence: CDR1 MNHNY, CDR2 SVGAGI (reference sequence). With V trimmed by 6 bases and J by 2 bases, 5 bases remained unmatched.

This clone was seen a few times. V is TRBV2 and J is TRBJ1-5; no clear D. Germline CDR1 and CDR2: SNHLY and FYNNEI. The V gene lost 3 bases and the J gene lost 6 bases, with 6 bases spanning the gap. This CDR3 is built from 12 residues. CDR3 region: CASSERGQPQHF. The DNA of the CDR3 is TGTGCCAGCAGTGAGCGAGGTCAGCCCCAGCATTTT.

V is TRBV5-1 and J is TRBJ2-3; 10 nucleotides line up with TRBD2. This CDR3 comprises 17 residues. CDR1 and CDR2 (germline): SGHRS, YFSETQ. V was clipped by 0 bases and J by 0 bases; unmatched bases: 4. CDR3 nucleotide sequence: TGCGCCAGCAGCTTGGGGACTAGCGGAGCTAGCACAGATACGCAGTATTTT. Translation: CASSLGTSGASTDTQYF.

The rearrangement uses TRBV5-1 and TRBJ2-5; TRBD2 matches at 10 bases. V was clipped by 0 bases and J by 5 bases; unmatched bases: 4. CDR3 length: 15 amino acids. Per the germline V gene, CDR1 is SGHRS and CDR2 is YFSETQ. The chain's CDR3 is CASSLVLAGDETQYF. The CDR3 nucleotides are TGCGCCAGCAGCTTGGTTCTAGCGGGAGATGAGACCCAGTACTTC. Full variable domain (rest looked up from reference TRBV5-1 and TRBJ2-5): KAGVTQTPRYLIKTRGQQVTLSCSPISGHRSVSWYQQTPGQGLQFLFEYFSETQRNKGNFPGRFSGRQFSNSRSEMNVSTLELGDSALYLCASSLVLAGDETQYFGPGTRLLVL.

The genes are TRBV11-2 and TRBJ2-7, with 8 bases matching TRBD1. Germline trimming cut 4 bases from V and 2 bases from J; bases unmatched to any gene: 4. Germline CDR1 SGHAT, CDR2 FQNNGV. The CDR3 sequence is 14 residues long. Written as DNA, the CDR3 is TGTGCCAGCAGCTCGGGGACAGGCCCCTACGAGCAGTACTTC. This translates into CASSSGTGPYEQYF.

The gene calls are TRBV5-1 and TRBJ2-2, with 15 bases aligning to TRBD2. J lost 0 bases, V lost 4 bases, and 10 bases had no gene match. The CDR3 extends over 20 amino acids. CDR1 SGHRS and CDR2 YFSETQ come from the germline V gene. CDR3 DNA sequence: TGCGCCAGCAGCCCAGAGGGACTAGCGGGAGGAATCGCGAACACCGGGGAGCTGTTTTTT. It encodes CASSPEGLAGGIANTGELFF.

This chain links TRBV24-1 with TRBJ2-7; D is uncertain. Germline lookup yields CDR1 KGHDR and CDR2 SFDVKD. V lost 7 bases, J lost 5 bases, and 5 bases lay in between. This CDR3 region has 10 residues. CDR3 nucleotides: TGTGCCACCAGGGGCCACGAGCAGTACTTC. Protein: CATRGHEQYF.

This rearrangement joins TRBV5-1 to TRBJ1-3; 7 nucleotides align to TRBD1. The CDR3 length is 17 residues. V lost 0 bases, J lost 0 bases, and 6 bases stayed unmatched. The germline V gene encodes CDR1 SGHRS and CDR2 YFSETQ. CDR3 coding DNA: TGCGCCAGCAGCTTGGGCGACAGGGTTTTCTCTGGAAACACCATATATTTT. Its protein product is CASSLGDRVFSGNTIYF.

The chain has TRBV19 and TRBJ1-2; TRBD1 aligns across 9 bases. The CDR3 extends over 15 amino acids. V lost 3 bases, J lost 7 bases, and 9 bases stayed unmatched. From germline, CDR1 is LNHDA and CDR2 SQIVND (reference sequence). CDR3 residues: CASSIGDRGSRGYTF. The CDR3 DNA is TGTGCCAGTAGTATTGGAGACAGGGGGAGCCGTGGCTACACCTTC.

The genes are TRBV2 and TRBJ1-2; D perhaps matches TRBD1 (6 bases). The CDR3 is made up of 13 amino acids. Looked up from germline, CDR1 is SNHLY and CDR2 is FYNNEI. The V end lost 6 bases, the J end lost 6 bases, and 14 bases lay between the germline ends. The CDR3 region has the DNA TGTGCCAGCAGCGACTCAGGGGCGGATGGCTACACCTTC. This sequence encodes CASSDSGADGYTF.

The rearrangement links TRBV5-1 to TRBJ2-3, with 8 bases identical to TRBD1. Germline loops: CDR1 SGHRS, CDR2 YFSETQ. CDR3 length: 16 amino acids. V dropped 4 bases and J dropped 1; count of bases not matched to a gene: 8. DNA for the CDR3: TGCGCCAGCAGCGCCGAAGGACAGGGTGGCACAGATACGCAGTATTTT. Its translation is CASSAEGQGGTDTQYF.

This clone was recorded only once. The rearrangement joins TRBV4-1 to TRBJ1-3; possible D gene TRBD1, 5 bases. The CDR3 is made up of 16 amino acids. Germline CDR1 reads MGHRA; CDR2 reads YSYEKL. V lost 0 bases and J 4 bases, leaving 13 bases between the germline ends. In nucleotides, the CDR3 is TGCGCCAGCAGCCAAGATTGGGCAGGGTTCGGAAACACCATATATTTT. This gives the protein CASSQDWAGFGNTIYF.

The chain uses TRBV30 and TRBJ1-4; D call uncertain. The CDR3 covers 12 residues. The germline V gene has CDR1 GTSNPN and CDR2 SVGIG (reference sequence). Trimming stripped 2 bases from V and 8 bases from J, with 9 bases between. DNA of the CDR3: TGTGCCTGGAGTTCGAGTCGGGAAAAACTGTTTTTT. This sequence encodes CAWSSSREKLFF. Full variable domain (remainder filled in from reference TRBV30 and TRBJ1-4): SQTIHQWPATLVQPVGSPLSLECTVEGTSNPNLYWYRQAAGRGLQLLFYSVGIGQISSEVPQNLSASRPQDRQFILSSKKLLLSDSGFYLCAWSSSREKLFFGSGTQLSVL.

V usage is TRBV25-1 and J usage is TRBJ2-7; TRBD1 aligns across 9 bases. Germline trimming cut 3 bases from V and 3 bases from J; bases unmatched to any gene: 6. Germline lookup yields CDR1 MGHDK and CDR2 SYGVNS. This CDR3 is 15 amino acids long. The CDR3 nucleotides read TGTGCCAGCAGTGACCAGGGACAGGGACTCTACGAGCAGTACTTC. Amino acid sequence: CASSDQGQGLYEQYF.

This chain connects TRBV2 to TRBJ2-7; D uncertain. The CDR3 runs to 12 residues. Per the germline V gene, CDR1 is SNHLY and CDR2 is FYNNEI. V lost 5 bases to trimming and J lost 5 bases, with 10 bases between them. CDR3 residues: CASSTTSHEQYF. The DNA for the CDR3 is TGTGCCAGCAGTACCACTTCGCACGAGCAGTACTTC.

The chain carries TRBV5-8 and TRBJ1-2; TRBD1 agrees at 8 bases. Germline loops: CDR1 SGHTS, CDR2 YDEGEE. The CDR3 has 14 residues. The J segment lost 2 bases and the V segment lost 4 bases, leaving 4 bases of the junction unmatched. The DNA for the CDR3 is TGTGCCAGCAGCAGTACAGGGGGAAACTATGGCTACACCTTC. It codes for CASSSTGGNYGYTF.

This clone was picked up one time. The chain employs TRBV7-9 and TRBJ2-5; D is undetermined. The CDR3 contains 14 residues. The germline CDR1 and CDR2 sequences are SEHNR and FQNEAQ (reference sequence). V was shortened by 3 bases and J by 2 bases, with 10 bases between the two germline ends. The CDR3 DNA reads TGTGCCAGCAGCTTGCGTTCTCAACAAGAGACCCAGTACTTC. Its translation is CASSLRSQQETQYF.

The rearrangement joins TRBV2 to TRBJ2-1, with a tentative D call TRBD2 (5 bases). CDR1 SNHLY and CDR2 FYNNEI come from the germline V gene. The ends were cut back, 7 bases at V and 4 bases at J, with 14 bases in the middle. The CDR3 consists of 14 residues. For the CDR3, the DNA is TGTGCCAGCAAGTCTCTCCGGGAATACAATGAGCAGTTCTTC. This translates into CASKSLREYNEQFF.

The chain joins TRBV29-1 to TRBJ1-1; D ambiguous. The V end was cut by 4 bases, the J end by 3 bases, with 12 bases between. CDR3 length: 13 residues. CDR1 is SQVTM and CDR2 is ANQGSEA in the germline V gene. CDR3 nucleotides: TGCAGCGTTGTAAGGAGGTCGGACACTGAAGCTTTCTTT. Translated, it gives CSVVRRSDTEAFF.

This clone has only one observation. The chain links TRBV7-9 to TRBJ2-2; perhaps TRBD1 as D (5 bases). The germline V gene has CDR1 SEHNR and CDR2 FQNEAQ (reference sequence). The germline V and J ends were trimmed by 5 bases and 4 bases, with 20 bases remaining between them. This CDR3 spans 17 amino acids. CDR3 nucleotides: TGTGCCAGCAGCAAAAAGGGGCCGGTGGCAGGCACCGGGGAGCTGTTTTTT. It translates to CASSKKGPVAGTGELFF.

This sequence joins TRBV19 and TRBJ1-6; the D gene is possibly TRBD1 (6 bases). Deletions cut 4 bases from V and 4 bases from J, with 14 bases between. CDR1 is LNHDA, CDR2 SQIVND, per germline (reference sequence). CDR3 size: 16 residues. The CDR3 coding sequence is TGTGCCAGTAGTAAACTCCGGGACACTTATAATTCACCCCTCCACTTT. This translates into CASSKLRDTYNSPLHF.